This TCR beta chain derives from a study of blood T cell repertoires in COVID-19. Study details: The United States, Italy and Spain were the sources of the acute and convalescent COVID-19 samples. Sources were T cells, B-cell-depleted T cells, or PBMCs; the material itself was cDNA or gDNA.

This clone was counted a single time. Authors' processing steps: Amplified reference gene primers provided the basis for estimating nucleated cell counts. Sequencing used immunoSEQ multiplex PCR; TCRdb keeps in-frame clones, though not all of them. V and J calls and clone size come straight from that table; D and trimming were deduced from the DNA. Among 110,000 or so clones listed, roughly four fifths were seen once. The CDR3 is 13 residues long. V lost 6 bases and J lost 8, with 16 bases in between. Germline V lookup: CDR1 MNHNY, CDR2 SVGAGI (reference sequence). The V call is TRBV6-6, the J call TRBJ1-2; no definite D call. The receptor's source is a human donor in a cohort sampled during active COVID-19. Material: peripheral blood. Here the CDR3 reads CASSADFDPGYTF. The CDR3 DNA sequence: TGTGCCAGCAGCGCCGACTTTGACCCGGGCTACACCTTC.